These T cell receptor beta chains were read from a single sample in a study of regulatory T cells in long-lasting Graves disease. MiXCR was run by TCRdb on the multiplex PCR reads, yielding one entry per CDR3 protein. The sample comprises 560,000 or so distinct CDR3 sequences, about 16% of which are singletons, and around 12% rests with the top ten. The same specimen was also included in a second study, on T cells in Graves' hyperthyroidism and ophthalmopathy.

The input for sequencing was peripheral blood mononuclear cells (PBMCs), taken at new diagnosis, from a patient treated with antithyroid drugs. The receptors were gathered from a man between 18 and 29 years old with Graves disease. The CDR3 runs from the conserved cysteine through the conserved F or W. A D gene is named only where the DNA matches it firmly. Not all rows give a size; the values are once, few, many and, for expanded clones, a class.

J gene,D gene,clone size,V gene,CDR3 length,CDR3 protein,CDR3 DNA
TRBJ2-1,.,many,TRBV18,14,CASSPRTSWGEQFF,TGTGCCAGCTCACCACGAACTAGTTGGGGTGAGCAGTTCTTC
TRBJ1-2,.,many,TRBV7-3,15,CASSLMAGTLDGYTF,TGTGCCAGCAGCTTAATGGCCGGGACATTGGATGGCTACACCTTC
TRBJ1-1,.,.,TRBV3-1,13,CASSHRWDTEAFF,TGTGCCAGCAGCCACCGTTGGGACACTGAAGCTTTCTTT
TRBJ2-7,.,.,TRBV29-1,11,CSVLGPEEQYF,TGCAGCGTTCTTGGTCCGGAAGAGCAGTACTTC
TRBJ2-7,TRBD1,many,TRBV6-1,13,CASSAGTAGEQYF,TGTGCCAGCAGTGCCGGGACAGCTGGCGAGCAGTACTTC
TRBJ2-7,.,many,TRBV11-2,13,CASSPRWKYGQYF,TGTGCCAGCAGCCCTCGCTGGAAGTATGGGCAGTACTTC
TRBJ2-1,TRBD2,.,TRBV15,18,CATSSSAILANSYNEQFF,TGTGCCACCAGCAGTTCGGCTATACTAGCGAACTCCTACAATGAGCAGTTCTTC
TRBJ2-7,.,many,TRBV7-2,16,CASSLKGGHPFYEQYF,TGTGCCAGCAGCTTAAAGGGTGGGCACCCCTTCTACGAGCAGTACTTC
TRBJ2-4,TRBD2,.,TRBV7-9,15,CASSLEGVAGYIQYF,TGTGCCAGCAGCTTAGAAGGGGTAGCGGGATACATTCAGTACTTC
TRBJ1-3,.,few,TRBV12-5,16,CASGLGDLSSGNTIYF,TGTGCTAGTGGTTTGGGCGACCTTTCCTCTGGAAACACCATATATTTT
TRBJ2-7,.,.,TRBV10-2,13,CASRSLAIYEQYF,TGCGCCAGCAGGTCTCTAGCGATCTACGAGCAGTACTTC